Listed below are T cell receptor beta chains from one sample, sequenced in a study of regulatory T cells in long-lasting Graves disease. MiXCR, applied by TCRdb to the multiplex PCR reads, yields one record per CDR3 protein. The sample consists of approximately 400,000 distinct CDR3 sequences, roughly 15% of them appearing once. These records were also assigned to another study, of T cells in Graves' hyperthyroidism and ophthalmopathy.

The specimen was peripheral blood mononuclear cells (PBMCs), collected at new diagnosis, from a patient treated with antithyroid drugs. These receptors all stem from a middle-aged woman with Graves disease. Both conserved end residues are part of each CDR3. The order of the fields is clone size, J gene, D gene, V gene, CDR3 protein, CDR3 DNA. The D gene is left open where the match is weak. Not all rows give a size; the values are once, few, many and, for expanded clones, a class.

clone size: many
J gene: TRBJ2-2
D gene: TRBD2
V gene: TRBV19
CDR3 protein: CASATSRNTGELFF
CDR3 DNA: TGTGCCAGTGCGACTAGCAGGAACACCGGGGAGCTGTTTTTT

clone size: many
J gene: TRBJ2-7
D gene: NA
V gene: TRBV28
CDR3 protein: CATRGGGARSSYEQYF
CDR3 DNA: TGTGCCACCAGGGGGGGGGGGGCACGATCCTCCTACGAGCAGTACTTC

clone size: many
J gene: TRBJ2-3
D gene: TRBD2
V gene: TRBV2
CDR3 protein: CASRVSGIMADTQYF
CDR3 DNA: TGTGCCAGCAGAGTCAGCGGGATTATGGCAGATACGCAGTATTTT

clone size: many
J gene: TRBJ2-3
D gene: NA
V gene: TRBV15
CDR3 protein: CATTNTSQTDTQYF
CDR3 DNA: TGTGCCACCACCAATACAAGCCAAACAGATACGCAGTATTTT

clone size: NA
J gene: TRBJ2-5
D gene: TRBD1
V gene: TRBV11-2
CDR3 protein: CASSNPPQGAWTQYF
CDR3 DNA: TGTGCCAGCAGCAACCCCCCACAGGGGGCTTGGACCCAGTACTTC

clone size: few
J gene: TRBJ2-3
D gene: TRBD2
V gene: TRBV28
CDR3 protein: CASSLPGGSTDTQYF
CDR3 DNA: TGTGCCAGCAGTTTACCGGGAGGGAGCACAGATACGCAGTATTTT

clone size: many
J gene: TRBJ2-1
D gene: NA
V gene: TRBV7-3
CDR3 protein: CASSYIADSYNEQFF
CDR3 DNA: TGTGCCAGCAGTTACATAGCGGACTCCTACAATGAGCAGTTCTTC

clone size: NA
J gene: TRBJ1-2
D gene: NA
V gene: TRBV7-9
CDR3 protein: CASSLDWGGIPNYGYTF
CDR3 DNA: TGTGCCAGCAGCTTAGACTGGGGCGGCATCCCTAACTATGGCTACACCTTC

clone size: few
J gene: TRBJ1-5
D gene: NA
V gene: TRBV4-2
CDR3 protein: CASSQDSGSNQPQHF
CDR3 DNA: TGTGCCAGCAGCCAAGATTCCGGGAGCAATCAGCCCCAGCATTTT

clone size: many
J gene: TRBJ2-3
D gene: NA
V gene: TRBV27
CDR3 protein: CASSLSDLFTDTQYF
CDR3 DNA: TGTGCCAGCAGTTTATCGGACCTATTCACAGATACGCAGTATTTT

clone size: NA
J gene: TRBJ2-2
D gene: NA
V gene: TRBV10-2
CDR3 protein: CASVGTDRELFF
CDR3 DNA: TGCGCCAGCGTCGGAACAGATCGGGAGCTGTTTTTT

clone size: many
J gene: TRBJ1-2
D gene: NA
V gene: TRBV5-8
CDR3 protein: CASNFYFGYTF
CDR3 DNA: TGTGCCAGCAACTTCTATTTTGGCTACACCTTC

clone size: NA
J gene: TRBJ2-1
D gene: NA
V gene: TRBV4-1
CDR3 protein: CASSQDTGQGSYNEQFF
CDR3 DNA: TGCGCCAGCAGCCAAGATACAGGTCAGGGTTCCTACAATGAGCAGTTCTTC

clone size: few
J gene: TRBJ2-3
D gene: TRBD2
V gene: TRBV9
CDR3 protein: CASTRLAGGGTDTQYF
CDR3 DNA: TGTGCCAGCACCCGACTAGCGGGAGGGGGCACAGATACGCAGTATTTT

clone size: NA
J gene: TRBJ1-1
D gene: NA
V gene: TRBV5-4
CDR3 protein: CASSSGGLVSVNTEAFF
CDR3 DNA: TGTGCCAGCAGTTCCGGGGGGCTGGTCTCCGTGAACACTGAAGCTTTCTTT

clone size: many
J gene: TRBJ2-1
D gene: NA
V gene: TRBV24-1
CDR3 protein: CATSGPGANEQFF
CDR3 DNA: TGTGCCACCAGTGGTCCGGGGGCCAATGAGCAGTTCTTC

clone size: few
J gene: TRBJ2-7
D gene: NA
V gene: TRBV4-2
CDR3 protein: CASSQDLAPWGGTSYEQYF
CDR3 DNA: TGTGCCAGCAGCCAAGATCTAGCCCCCTGGGGAGGTACCTCCTACGAGCAGTACTTC

clone size: few
J gene: TRBJ2-3
D gene: TRBD2
V gene: TRBV7-7
CDR3 protein: CASSLAVTSGAKLDTQYF
CDR3 DNA: TGTGCTAGCAGCTTAGCGGTGACTAGCGGAGCCAAACTAGATACGCAGTATTTT

clone size: many
J gene: TRBJ1-2
D gene: TRBD1
V gene: TRBV28
CDR3 protein: CASRPLTGNHYGYTF
CDR3 DNA: TGTGCCAGCAGGCCCTTGACAGGGAACCATTATGGCTACACCTTC

clone size: many
J gene: TRBJ2-1
D gene: TRBD2
V gene: TRBV28
CDR3 protein: CAILTNSGRGYNEQFF
CDR3 DNA: TGTGCCATCCTCACTAACAGCGGGAGGGGATACAATGAGCAGTTCTTC

clone size: NA
J gene: TRBJ2-1
D gene: NA
V gene: TRBV20-1
CDR3 protein: CSARFSERLYNEQFF
CDR3 DNA: TGCAGTGCTAGGTTTTCGGAGCGGCTCTACAATGAGCAGTTCTTC

clone size: many
J gene: TRBJ2-5
D gene: NA
V gene: TRBV7-9
CDR3 protein: CASSFGSETQYF
CDR3 DNA: TGTGCCAGCAGTTTCGGTTCGGAGACCCAGTACTTC

clone size: many
J gene: TRBJ2-4
D gene: TRBD1
V gene: TRBV2
CDR3 protein: CASRGRGRAKNIQYF
CDR3 DNA: TGTGCCAGCAGAGGCAGGGGGCGGGCCAAAAACATTCAGTACTTC

clone size: few
J gene: TRBJ1-1
D gene: NA
V gene: TRBV20-1
CDR3 protein: CSARGDHGRPNTEAFF
CDR3 DNA: TGCAGTGCTAGAGGGGACCATGGCCGACCGAACACTGAAGCTTTCTTT

clone size: many
J gene: TRBJ2-5
D gene: TRBD1
V gene: TRBV12-3/TRBV12-4
CDR3 protein: CASTEQDRGQETQYF
CDR3 DNA: TGTGCCAGCACCGAGCAGGACAGGGGACAAGAGACCCAGTACTTC

clone size: many
J gene: TRBJ1-3
D gene: NA
V gene: TRBV12-3/TRBV12-4
CDR3 protein: CASSLPVRSGNTIYF
CDR3 DNA: TGTGCCAGCAGTTTACCCGTTCGCTCTGGAAACACCATATATTTT

clone size: few
J gene: TRBJ2-1
D gene: NA
V gene: TRBV10-1
CDR3 protein: CASSIFYNEQFF
CDR3 DNA: TGCGCCAGCAGTATCTTCTACAATGAGCAGTTCTTC